A selection of T cell receptor beta chains follows, all from one sample in a study of blood T cell repertoires in COVID-19. Clones were read by immunoSEQ multiplex PCR, and TCRdb kept only the in-frame ones, dropping some. The table includes under 150,000 clones, about four fifths detected once. The source material was peripheral blood. These receptors all stem from an elderly man with acute or convalescent COVID-19. Both conserved end residues are part of each CDR3. D genes are given only for firm matches.

V: TRBV5-1; D: TRBD1; J: TRBJ2-2; CDR3: CASSRSGTEAGELFF; DNA: TGCGCCAGCAGCCGGTCCGGGACAGAGGCCGGGGAGCTGTTTTTT
V: TRBV2; D: TRBD1; J: TRBJ1-6; CDR3: CASSEARQGNSPLHF; DNA: TGTGCCAGCAGTGAAGCGAGACAGGGGAATTCACCCCTCCACTTT
V: TRBV11-3; D: NA; J: TRBJ2-3; CDR3: CASSLNQVTDTQYF; DNA: TGTGCCAGCAGCTTAAATCAGGTCACAGATACGCAGTATTTT
V: TRBV6-5; D: TRBD1; J: TRBJ2-1; CDR3: CASSLSDRAYNEQFF; DNA: TGTGCCAGCAGCCTATCGGACAGGGCCTACAATGAGCAGTTCTTC
V: TRBV2; D: NA; J: TRBJ1-5; CDR3: CASSRQANSNQPQHF; DNA: TGTGCCAGCAGCAGACAGGCCAATAGCAATCAGCCCCAGCATTTT
V: TRBV14; D: NA; J: TRBJ2-2; CDR3: CASSQLTGRGTGELFF; DNA: TGTGCCAGCAGCCAACTAACAGGGAGAGGCACCGGGGAGCTGTTTTTT
V: TRBV9; D: NA; J: TRBJ2-6; CDR3: CASSVLGRGSGANVLTF; DNA: TGTGCCAGCAGCGTTTTGGGCAGGGGATCTGGGGCCAACGTCCTGACTTTC
V: TRBV18; D: TRBD1; J: TRBJ2-7; CDR3: CASSQTGNRAYEQYF; DNA: TGTGCCAGCTCACAGACAGGGAATAGGGCCTACGAGCAGTACTTC
V: TRBV5-4; D: NA; J: TRBJ1-6; CDR3: CASSLDRDNSPLHF; DNA: TGTGCCAGCAGCTTGGACAGGGATAATTCACCCCTCCACTTT
V: TRBV27; D: TRBD1; J: TRBJ2-6; CDR3: CASSLRTGQGTGANVLTF; DNA: TGTGCCAGCAGTCTCCGGACGGGACAGGGGACTGGGGCCAACGTCCTGACTTTC
V: TRBV5-1; D: TRBD1; J: TRBJ1-2; CDR3: CASSLTGGNGYTF; DNA: TGCGCCAGCAGCTTAACAGGGGGCAACGGCTACACCTTC